A selection of T cell receptor beta chains follows, all from one sample in a study of post-analysis software for immune sequencing data. TCRdb fed the PCR reads into MiXCR, producing one record per CDR3 protein. The top ten clones hold 4.9% of a sample with 750,000 to 900,000 distinct CDR3 sequences, 46% of them seen once. Sequencing input: blood. Receptor source: a girl aged 10 to 17 with multiple sclerosis. Both conserved end residues are trimmed from each CDR3. Fields, in order: CDR3 protein, V gene, D gene, J gene. The D gene is left open where the match is weak.

ASSPDRGRLAGGALGEQY | TRBV11-2 | TRBD2 | TRBJ2-3
ASHEGLRIYEQY | TRBV28 | . | TRBJ2-7
ASSPRLFGEQY | TRBV7-9 | . | TRBJ2-7
SARDTRQFSNYGYT | TRBV20-1 | . | TRBJ1-2
ASSLRQGTEETQY | TRBV5-1 | TRBD1 | TRBJ2-5
ASSLDSQRVSSYNEQY | TRBV5-5 | . | .
ASTHGGGTEAF | TRBV12-3/TRBV12-4 | . | TRBJ1-1
SVGRAHEQY | TRBV29-1 | . | TRBJ2-7
ASSPEVSLWNEQY | TRBV7-8 | . | .
ASSLQGGVYGYT | TRBV27 | . | TRBJ1-2
ASSQDGQAAHSYEQY | TRBV4-1 | TRBD1 | TRBJ2-7
SVKGTGHPGYT | TRBV20-1 | TRBD1 | TRBJ1-2
ASSRRLAGPYGQY | TRBV4-3 | TRBD2 | TRBJ2-7
ASSYSRGRAEEQY | TRBV6-5 | . | TRBJ2-7
ASSFRGSPTYEQY | TRBV27 | . | TRBJ2-7
VSSQEVGTTSGTRVETQY | TRBV4-2 | TRBD2 | .
SARKKLAQETQF | TRBV29-1 | . | TRBJ2-1
ASSKAGTRGGSEQF | TRBV12-3/TRBV12-4 | . | TRBJ2-1
ASSEPSGSATDTQY | TRBV10-2 | TRBD2 | TRBJ2-3
SAIPRDRDLGYGYT | TRBV20-1 | TRBD1 | TRBJ1-2
SARFHNEQF | TRBV20-1 | . | TRBJ2-1
ASSQDGQARDAEQF | TRBV4-1 | . | TRBJ2-1
SVRTGLDTEAF | TRBV29-1 | TRBD1 | TRBJ1-1
ASSLDRAYQETQY | TRBV5-1 | TRBD1 | TRBJ2-5
ASSERTANTEAF | TRBV5-1 | . | TRBJ1-1
ASSEYPGRGLQETQY | TRBV25-1 | . | TRBJ2-5
ASSLETSGSGEQF | TRBV5-1 | TRBD2 | TRBJ2-1
ASSLDAGGIDTQY | TRBV12-3/TRBV12-4 | TRBD1 | TRBJ2-3
ASSPGVRSYEQY | TRBV9 | . | TRBJ2-7
ASSWGAGPGELF | TRBV5-1 | . | TRBJ2-2
ASSPPSWEGRGEQY | TRBV6-2/TRBV6-3 | TRBD2 | .